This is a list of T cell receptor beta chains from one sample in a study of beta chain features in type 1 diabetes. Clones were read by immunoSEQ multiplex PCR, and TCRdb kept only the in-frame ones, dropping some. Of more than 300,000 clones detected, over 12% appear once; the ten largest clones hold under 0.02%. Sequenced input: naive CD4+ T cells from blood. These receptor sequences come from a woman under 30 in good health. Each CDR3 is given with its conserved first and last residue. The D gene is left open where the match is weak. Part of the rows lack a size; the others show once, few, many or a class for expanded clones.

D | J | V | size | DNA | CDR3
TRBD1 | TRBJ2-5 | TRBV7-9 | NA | TGTGCCAGCAGCTGGGACAGGCAAGAGACCCAGTACTTC | CASSWDRQETQYF
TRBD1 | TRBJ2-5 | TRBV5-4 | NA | TGTGCCAGCAGCTTAGGACAGGGCCGCCGAGAGACCCAGTACTTC | CASSLGQGRRETQYF
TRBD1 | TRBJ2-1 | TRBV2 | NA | TGTGCCAGCAACTTCCTGGACAGGCTTATCAATGAGCAGTTCTTC | CASNFLDRLINEQFF
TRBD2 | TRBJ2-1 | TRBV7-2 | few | TGTGCCAGCAGCCCACGACTAGCGGGAAACAATGAGCAGTTCTTC | CASSPRLAGNNEQFF
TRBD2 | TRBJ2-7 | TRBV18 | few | TGTGCCAGCTCACCACCGGGACTAGCGGGCGACGAGCAGTACTTC | CASSPPGLAGDEQYF
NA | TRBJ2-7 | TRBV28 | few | TGTGCCAGCATCACACCAAACTCCTACGAGCAGTACTTC | CASITPNSYEQYF
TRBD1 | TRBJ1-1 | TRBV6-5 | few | TGTGCCAGCATTCCTACAGGGGGCAGAGATGAAGCTTTCTTT | CASIPTGGRDEAFF
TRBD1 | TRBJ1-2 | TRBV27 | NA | TGTGCCAGCAGTTTACAGGGGGCCGGCTATGGCTACACCTTC | CASSLQGAGYGYTF
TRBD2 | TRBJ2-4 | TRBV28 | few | TGTGCCACCCTCCTGGCGGGAGAGGGAAACATTCAGTACTTC | CATLLAGEGNIQYF
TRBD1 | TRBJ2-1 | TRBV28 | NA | TGTGCCAGCAGTTCGGGACAGGGGTTCAATGAGCAGTTCTTC | CASSSGQGFNEQFF
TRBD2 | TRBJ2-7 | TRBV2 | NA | TGTGCCAGCAGCCTTAGCGGGAGGAAGTCCTACGAGCAGTACTTC | CASSLSGRKSYEQYF
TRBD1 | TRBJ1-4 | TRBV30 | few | TGTGCCTGGGGAGTTGGACAGGGTCTGACTAATGAAAAACTGTTTTTT | CAWGVGQGLTNEKLFF
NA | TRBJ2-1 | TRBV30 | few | TGTGCCTGGCGGGACTGGCGCAATGAGCAGTTCTTC | CAWRDWRNEQFF
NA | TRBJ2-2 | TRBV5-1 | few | TGCGCCAGCAGCTTGGAAGCGGAGCTGTTTTTT | CASSLEAELFF
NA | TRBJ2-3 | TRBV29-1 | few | TGCAGCGTTGTCCTCGTAGATACGCAGTATTTT | CSVVLVDTQYF
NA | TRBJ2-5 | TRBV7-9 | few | TGTGCCAGCAGCTTAAAGGGGATCACGGCCCAGTACTTC | CASSLKGITAQYF
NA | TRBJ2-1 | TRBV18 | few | TGTGCCAGCTCACCCGGGATAGCCTACAATGAGCAGTTCTTC | CASSPGIAYNEQFF
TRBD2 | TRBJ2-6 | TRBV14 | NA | TGTGCCAGCCGGGGGGCTGGGGCCAACGTCCTGACTTTC | CASRGAGANVLTF
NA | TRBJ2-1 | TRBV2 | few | TGTGCCAGCAGTCAAGGACTAGAGCAGTTCTTC | CASSQGLEQFF
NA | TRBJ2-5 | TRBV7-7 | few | TGTGCTAGCAGCTTTTCTTACCAGCAAGAGACCCAGTACTTC | CASSFSYQQETQYF
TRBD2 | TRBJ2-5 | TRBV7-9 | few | TGTGCCAGCAGCCCAGGACTAGCGGGAGGGCCCGGGGACTTC | CASSPGLAGGPGDF
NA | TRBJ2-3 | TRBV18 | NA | TGTGCCAGCTCACACCTGGACTATAGCTATGAAGATACGCAGTATTTT | CASSHLDYSYEDTQYF
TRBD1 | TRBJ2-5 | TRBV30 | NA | TGTGCCTGGAATAGAATGACAGGGGCCCAGTACTTC | CAWNRMTGAQYF
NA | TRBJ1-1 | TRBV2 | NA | TGTGCCAGCACCCAGGGTAAGGGAATGGGGACTGAAGCTTTCTTT | CASTQGKGMGTEAFF
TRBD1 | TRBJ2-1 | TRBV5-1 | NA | TGCGCCAGCAGCTACTCCGGGACAGGGGGAGTCTACAATGAGCAGTTCTTC | CASSYSGTGGVYNEQFF
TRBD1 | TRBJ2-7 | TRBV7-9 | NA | TGTGCCAGCAGCTTACAACAGGGGACCTACGAGCAGTACTTC | CASSLQQGTYEQYF
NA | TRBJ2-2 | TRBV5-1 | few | TGCGCCAGCAGCTTGTCAGGTTCGGAGGGAGGGGAGCTGTTTTTT | CASSLSGSEGGELFF
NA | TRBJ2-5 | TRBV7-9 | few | TGTGCCAGCAGCTTAATGCGGGGTGTGAGGCAGACCCAGTACTTC | CASSLMRGVRQTQYF
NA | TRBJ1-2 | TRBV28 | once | TGTGCCAGCAGTTTTGGTAGGGGAGGCTACACCTTC | CASSFGRGGYTF
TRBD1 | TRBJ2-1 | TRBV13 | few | TGTGCCAGCAGCTCAAAGGCCGGGACAGGGGCTTACAATGAGCAGTTCTTC | CASSSKAGTGAYNEQFF
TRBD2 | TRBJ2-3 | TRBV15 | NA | TGTGCCACCAGCAGAGAGCGACTAGCGGGACGGTCAGATACGCAGTATTTT | CATSRERLAGRSDTQYF
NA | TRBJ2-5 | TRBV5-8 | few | TGTGCCAGCAGCCTCCTCCAAGAGACCCAGTACTTC | CASSLLQETQYF
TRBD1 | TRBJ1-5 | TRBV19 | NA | TGTGCCAGTAGTACCCGACAGGGGGCAAGGCCCCAGCATTTT | CASSTRQGARPQHF
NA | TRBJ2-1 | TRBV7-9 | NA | TGTGCCAGCAGCTCTAGCCGCCCTGAGCAGTTCTTC | CASSSSRPEQFF
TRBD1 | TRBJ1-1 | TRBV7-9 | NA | TGTGCCAGCAGCTCAACGAGAAGGGGGCGATGGGCTGAAGCTTTCTTT | CASSSTRRGRWAEAFF